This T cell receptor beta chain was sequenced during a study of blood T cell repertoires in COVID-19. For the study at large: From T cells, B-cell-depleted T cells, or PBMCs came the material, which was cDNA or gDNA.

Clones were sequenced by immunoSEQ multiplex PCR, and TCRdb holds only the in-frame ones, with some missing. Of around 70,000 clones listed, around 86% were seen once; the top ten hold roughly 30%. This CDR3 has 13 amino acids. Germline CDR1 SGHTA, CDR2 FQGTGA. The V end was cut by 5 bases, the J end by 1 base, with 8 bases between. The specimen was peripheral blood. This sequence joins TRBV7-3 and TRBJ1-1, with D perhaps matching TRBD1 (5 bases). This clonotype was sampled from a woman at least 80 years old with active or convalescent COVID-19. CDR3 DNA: TGTGCCAGCAGCGTTGACAGGAACACTGAAGCTTTCTTT. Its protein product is CASSVDRNTEAFF.